This TCR beta chain emerged from a study of T cells in Graves' hyperthyroidism and ophthalmopathy. Amplification of TCR beta CDR3 regions was performed using RNA transcripts as template. A first-round RT-PCR of the TCR CDR3 used the HTBI primer set. TCRdb re-called the multiplex PCR reads through MiXCR, storing one row per CDR3 protein. Of 96,000 or so distinct CDR3 sequences listed, roughly half are singletons. This clonotype has only one observation. The CDR3 loop spans 15 amino acids. CDR1 is ENHRY, CDR2 SYGVKD, per germline. V shed 8 bases, J shed 1 base, and the junction held 4 bases outside the gene matches.

The chain employs TRBV10-3 and TRBJ2-5; the match to TRBD2 covers 13 bases. Sample: blood. This TCR derives from a woman in her forties with Graves' hyperthyroidism. The CDR3 sequence: CAISGTSGIQETQYF. The CDR3, as DNA: TGTGCCATCTCCGGGACTAGCGGGATCCAAGAGACCCAGTACTTC.